The following is a T cell receptor (beta chain) sequence with its context. CDR1 is SGHTS, CDR2 YDEGEE, per germline. The V gene end was trimmed by 4 bases and the J gene end by 1 base; junction bases not matched to a gene: 19. This CDR3 comprises 19 residues. TCRdb's copy holds only in-frame clones and misses some; the assay was immunoSEQ multiplex PCR. The profile covers about 24,000 clones, with 75% to 85% appearing a single time and roughly a tenth taken by the ten largest. This specimen comes from a study of T cells in narcolepsy. Sequenced: memory (CD45RA-) CD4+ T cells from blood. The clonotype comes from a human donor in good health. The chain carries TRBV5-8 and TRBJ2-7; 8 bases are shared with TRBD2. CDR3: CASSPPRAGGRRGSYEQYF. As DNA, the CDR3 is TGTGCCAGCAGCCCTCCGCGGGCGGGAGGAAGGCGGGGTTCCTACGAGCAGTACTTC.